The 18 T cell receptor beta chains below all came from one sample that was sequenced in a study of long-term antiretroviral therapy in people with HIV. At survey level, the immunoSEQ assay was run in its v3.0 version. This table comes from immunoSEQ multiplex PCR, and its TCRdb copy is limited to in-frame clones, with some not included. The sample records tens of thousands of clones, 81% being singletons. The sequencing used unsorted PBMCs, collected 0.1 years before starting antiretroviral therapy. All receptors derive from a man aged 35 to 55 with HIV.

The J gene is TRBJ2-1, the V gene TRBV28; D remains unclear. Looked up from germline, CDR1 is MDHEN and CDR2 is SYDVKM. Trimming shortened V by 5 bases and J by 2 bases, and 13 bases separated the two germline ends. The CDR3 contains 15 residues. The CDR3 loop is CASSPNGWAYNEQFF. The CDR3 nucleotides are TGTGCCAGCAGTCCCAATGGGTGGGCCTACAATGAGCAGTTCTTC.

The rearrangement links TRBV28 to TRBJ2-7; a possible D gene is TRBD2 (5 bases). The CDR3 is 12 amino acids. Trimming stripped 5 bases from V and 5 bases from J, with 10 bases between. Per the germline V gene, CDR1 is MDHEN and CDR2 is SYDVKM. As DNA, the CDR3 is TGTGCCAGCAGTAGGACTCGAGACGAGCAGTACTTC. This translates into CASSRTRDEQYF. The full variable domain, in which reference TRBV28 and TRBJ2-7 provide the parts outside the CDR3, is DVKVTQSSRYLVKRTGEKVFLECVQDMDHENMFWYRQDPGLGLRLIYFSYDVKMKEKGDIPEGYSVSREKKERFSLILESASTNQTSMYLCASSRTRDEQYFGPGTRLTVT.

The genes are TRBV6-5 and TRBJ1-2; a possible D gene is TRBD1 (5 bases). Trimming stripped 6 bases from V and 4 bases from J, with 12 bases between. Germline CDR1 MNHEY, CDR2 SVGAGI. This CDR3 comprises 13 residues. The CDR3 bases are TGTGCCAGCAGCCAAAGGGACGGCTATGGCTACACCTTC. Translation gives CASSQRDGYGYTF.

The table lists this clone with a few counts. J is TRBJ2-7 and V is TRBV10-3, with D tentatively TRBD1 (5 bases). Germline V gene lookup returns CDR1 ENHRY and CDR2 SYGVKD. The V and J ends lost 0 bases and 3 bases respectively, with 9 bases between them. CDR3 length equals 14 residues. The CDR3 DNA follows: TGTGCCATCAGTGAGTCGGGCCAGGGCTACGAGCAGTACTTC. This sequence encodes CAISESGQGYEQYF.

This chain links TRBV10-3 with TRBJ2-7; 8 nucleotides align to TRBD2. Germline V CDR1 and CDR2: ENHRY, SYGVKD. V shed 4 bases, J shed 4 bases, and the junction held 12 bases outside the gene matches. The CDR3 is made up of 16 amino acids. This chain's CDR3 is CAISVDSGSFTYEQYF. The CDR3 DNA sequence: TGTGCCATCAGTGTAGACAGCGGGAGCTTCACTTACGAGCAGTACTTC.

V and J are TRBV7-2 and TRBJ2-7; 10 bases are a match to TRBD1. The germline CDR1 and CDR2 sequences are SGHTA and FQGNSA. V trimming: 4 bases; J trimming: 7 bases; junction bases outside the gene matches: 4. The CDR3 has 13 amino acids. Written as DNA, the CDR3 is TGTGCCAGCAGCTCGGGACAGGGGAGTGAGCAGTACTTC. It translates to CASSSGQGSEQYF.

This chain links TRBV7-6 with TRBJ2-7; D unclear. V lost 2 bases to trimming and J lost 5 bases, with 10 bases between them. The CDR3 length is 13 residues. The germline V gene encodes CDR1 SGHVS and CDR2 FNYEAQ. The CDR3 DNA sequence: TGTGCCAGCAGCTTAAGGTCAGGCGACGAGCAGTACTTC. Translating gives CASSLRSGDEQYF. The variable domain in full, completed from reference TRBV7-6 and TRBJ2-7, reads GAGVSQSPRYKVTKRGQDVALRCDPISGHVSLYWYRQALGQGPEFLTYFNYEAQQDKSGLPNDRFSAERPEGSISTLTIQRTEQRDSAMYRCASSLRSGDEQYFGPGTRLTVT.

This chain links TRBV7-2 with TRBJ2-7, with 8 bases matching TRBD2. The CDR3 sequence is 15 residues long. Trimming removed 5 bases from V and 0 bases from J; junction bases left unmatched: 6. The germline gives CDR1 SGHTA, CDR2 FQGNSA. This chain's CDR3 is CASSLGGVPSYEQYF. The CDR3 DNA reads as TGTGCCAGCAGCCTCGGGGGGGTACCCTCCTACGAGCAGTACTTC.

The chain combines TRBV5-1 with TRBJ1-1; D may be TRBD1 (5 bases). The CDR3 consists of 16 residues. V lost 4 bases and J lost 0, with 16 bases in between. Germline assignment: CDR1 SGHRS and CDR2 YFSETQ. CDR3 nucleotide sequence: TGCGCCAGCAGCGAACAGGCCGGACGGTTGAACACTGAAGCTTTCTTT. This translates into CASSEQAGRLNTEAFF. Based on the CDR3 plus reference TRBV5-1 and TRBJ1-1, the full variable domain is KAGVTQTPRYLIKTRGQQVTLSCSPISGHRSVSWYQQTPGQGLQFLFEYFSETQRNKGNFPGRFSGRQFSNSRSEMNVSTLELGDSALYLCASSEQAGRLNTEAFFGQGTRLTVV.

This chain uses TRBV19 with TRBJ1-4, with unresolved D. Germline V lookup: CDR1 LNHDA, CDR2 SQIVND (reference sequence). The CDR3 sequence is 15 residues long. Trimming left V 5 bases short and J 0 bases short, with 10 bases between. For the CDR3, the DNA is TGTGCCAGTAGTTTCGGTACTCCAACTAATGAAAAACTGTTTTTT. Amino acid sequence: CASSFGTPTNEKLFF.

Remarks on this clone: Sequence at one end of the junction differs from germline and may be a read error. The CDR3 loop reads CASSRQTGYEQYF. The CDR3 coding sequence is TGTGCTAGCAGCCGGCAAACAGGGTACGAGCAGTACTTC. The V and J genes are TRBV7-7 and TRBJ2-7, with D perhaps matching TRBD1 (6 bases). The CDR3 consists of 13 residues. Germline assignment: CDR1 SSHAT and CDR2 FNYEAQ (reference sequence).

This clone was recorded once. The chain joins TRBV10-3 to TRBJ2-7; D is tentatively TRBD1 or TRBD2 (6 bases each). The CDR3 covers 14 residues. Deletions cut 2 bases from V and 6 bases from J, with 14 bases between. Per germline, CDR1 ENHRY and CDR2 SYGVKD. The CDR3 is CAISETWGAGEQYF. The DNA of the CDR3 is TGTGCCATCAGTGAGACGTGGGGGGCGGGCGAGCAGTACTTC.

The chain joins TRBV30 to TRBJ1-2; D unclear. With 4 bases removed from V and 2 bases from J, the gap between germline ends came to 8 bases. The V gene's germline CDR1 is GTSNPN and CDR2 SVGIG (reference sequence). The CDR3 is 12 residues long. CDR3 nucleotides: TGTGCCTGGATAAAAGGGAACTATGGCTACACCTTC. As protein: CAWIKGNYGYTF.

The chain carries TRBV7-2 and TRBJ2-2; the D is unclear. Trimming took off 4 bases at V and 2 bases at J, with 5 bases between the two ends. Germline CDR1 is SGHTA and CDR2 is FQGNSA. This CDR3 region has 13 residues. The CDR3 coding sequence is TGTGCCAGCAGCTCCGACAACACCGGGGAGCTGTTTTTT. It specifies CASSSDNTGELFF.

The chain is built from TRBV2 and TRBJ2-7; TRBD1 agrees at 11 bases. Trimming cost V 2 bases and J 6 bases; bases outside gene matches: 12. CDR3 length: 17 residues. The germline gives CDR1 SNHLY, CDR2 FYNNEI. This chain's CDR3 is CASSEYPTWTGGSEQYF. The CDR3 region has the DNA TGTGCCAGCAGTGAATATCCTACGTGGACAGGGGGCAGCGAGCAGTACTTC.

The V gene is TRBV7-2, the J gene TRBJ2-7; a possible D gene is TRBD1 (5 bases). This CDR3 is 12 amino acids long. V lost 1 base to trimming and J lost 6 bases, with 7 bases between them. Looked up from germline, CDR1 is SGHTA and CDR2 is FQGNSA. The CDR3 sequence: CASSLVGVEQYF. CDR3 nucleotides: TGTGCCAGCAGCTTAGTAGGGGTCGAGCAGTACTTC.

This chain joins TRBV6-5 and TRBJ2-7, with unresolved D. V gave up 0 bases and J gave up 1 base, with 4 bases separating them. Germline loops: CDR1 MNHEY, CDR2 SVGAGI. This CDR3 spans 13 amino acids. CDR3 protein: CASSYSQSYEQYF. Written as DNA, the CDR3 is TGTGCCAGCAGTTACTCGCAGTCCTACGAGCAGTACTTC.

This clone is classed as medium-sized. This chain links TRBV5-6 with TRBJ2-7; TRBD1 matches at 7 bases. Germline V lookup: CDR1 SGHDT, CDR2 YYEEEE. The V segment lost 2 bases and the J segment 2 bases; nucleotides outside the gene matches: 1. The CDR3 runs 13 residues. The CDR3 bases are TGTGCCAGCAGCTTCGGGACAGCCTACGAGCAGTACTTC. Residues: CASSFGTAYEQYF.